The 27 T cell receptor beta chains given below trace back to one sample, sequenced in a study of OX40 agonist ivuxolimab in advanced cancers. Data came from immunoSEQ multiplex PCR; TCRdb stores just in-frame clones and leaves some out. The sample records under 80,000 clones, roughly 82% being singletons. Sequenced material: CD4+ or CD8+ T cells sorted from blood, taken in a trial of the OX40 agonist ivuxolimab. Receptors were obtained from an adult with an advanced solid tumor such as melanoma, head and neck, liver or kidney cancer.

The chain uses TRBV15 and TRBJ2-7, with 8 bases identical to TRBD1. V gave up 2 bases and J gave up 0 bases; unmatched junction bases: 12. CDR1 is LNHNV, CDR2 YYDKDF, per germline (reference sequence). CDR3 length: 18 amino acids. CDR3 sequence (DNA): TGTGCCACCAGCAGATCCAGACTCCAGGGGGCCAGCTCCTACGAGCAGTACTTC. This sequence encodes CATSRSRLQGASSYEQYF.

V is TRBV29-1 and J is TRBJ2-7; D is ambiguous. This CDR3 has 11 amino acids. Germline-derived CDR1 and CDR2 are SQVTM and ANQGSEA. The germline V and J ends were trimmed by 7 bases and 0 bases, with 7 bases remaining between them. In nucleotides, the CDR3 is TGCAGCGGGGCGAACTCCTACGAGCAGTACTTC. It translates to CSGANSYEQYF.

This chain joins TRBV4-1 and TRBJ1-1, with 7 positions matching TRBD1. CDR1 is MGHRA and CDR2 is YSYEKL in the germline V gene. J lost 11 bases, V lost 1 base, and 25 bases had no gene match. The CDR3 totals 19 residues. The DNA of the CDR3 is TGCGCCAGCAGCCAAGTCCAAACTCGTGCCGGACAGGAACTGAACGGGGCTTTCTTT. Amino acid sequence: CASSQVQTRAGQELNGAFF.

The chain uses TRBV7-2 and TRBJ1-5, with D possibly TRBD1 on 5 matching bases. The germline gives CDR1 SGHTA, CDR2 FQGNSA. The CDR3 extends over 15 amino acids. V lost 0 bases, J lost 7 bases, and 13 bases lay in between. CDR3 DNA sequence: TGTGCCAGCAGCTTAGCGCTCGGGGCAGGACAGCCCCAGCATTTT. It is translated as CASSLALGAGQPQHF.

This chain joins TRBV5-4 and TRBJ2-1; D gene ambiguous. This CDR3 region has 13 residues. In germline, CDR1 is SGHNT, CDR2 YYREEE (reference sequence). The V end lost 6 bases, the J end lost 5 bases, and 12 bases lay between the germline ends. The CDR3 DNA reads TGTGCCAGCACCCCAGACCCCAACAATGAGCAGTTCTTC. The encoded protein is CASTPDPNNEQFF. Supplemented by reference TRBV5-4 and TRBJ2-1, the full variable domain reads ETGVTQSPTHLIKTRGQQVTLRCSSQSGHNTVSWYQQALGQGPQFIFQYYREEENGRGNFPPRFSGLQFPNYSSELNVNALELDDSALYLCASTPDPNNEQFFGPGTRLTVL.

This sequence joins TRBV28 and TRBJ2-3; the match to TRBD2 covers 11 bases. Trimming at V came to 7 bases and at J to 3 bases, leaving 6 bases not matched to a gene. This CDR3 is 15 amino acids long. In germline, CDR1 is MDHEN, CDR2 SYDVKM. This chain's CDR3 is CASTPTSGETDTQYF. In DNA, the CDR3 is TGTGCCAGCACACCGACTAGCGGGGAAACAGATACGCAGTATTTT. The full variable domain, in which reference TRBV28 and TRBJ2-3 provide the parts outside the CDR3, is DVKVTQSSRYLVKRTGEKVFLECVQDMDHENMFWYRQDPGLGLRLIYFSYDVKMKEKGDIPEGYSVSREKKERFSLILESASTNQTSMYLCASTPTSGETDTQYFGPGTRLTVL.

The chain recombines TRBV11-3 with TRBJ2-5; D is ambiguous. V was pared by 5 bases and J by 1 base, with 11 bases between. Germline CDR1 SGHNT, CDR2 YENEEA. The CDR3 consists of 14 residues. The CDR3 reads CASSPGGPQETQYF. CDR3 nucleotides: TGTGCCAGCAGCCCAGGTGGTCCCCAAGAGACCCAGTACTTC.

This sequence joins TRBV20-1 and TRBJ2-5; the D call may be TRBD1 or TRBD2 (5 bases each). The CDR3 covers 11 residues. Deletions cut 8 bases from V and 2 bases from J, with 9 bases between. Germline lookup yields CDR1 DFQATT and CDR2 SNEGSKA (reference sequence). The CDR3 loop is CSWDHQETQYF. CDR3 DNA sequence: TGCAGTTGGGACCATCAAGAGACCCAGTACTTC.

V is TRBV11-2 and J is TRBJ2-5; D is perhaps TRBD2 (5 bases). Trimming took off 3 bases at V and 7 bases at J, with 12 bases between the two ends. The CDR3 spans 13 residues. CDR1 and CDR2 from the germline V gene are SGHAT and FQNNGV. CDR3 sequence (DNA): TGTGCCAGCAGCTTCCTAGAAAGCGGGACCCAGTACTTC. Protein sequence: CASSFLESGTQYF.

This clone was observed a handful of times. The DNA for the CDR3 is TGCGCCAGCAGCTTTCAGGGAGGTGAGCAGTTCTTC. Its protein product is CASSFQGGEQFF. V usage is TRBV5-1 and J usage is TRBJ2-1, with D maybe TRBD2 (6 bases). CDR1 and CDR2 (germline): SGHRS, YFSETQ. CDR3 length: 12 residues. With 2 bases removed from V and 9 bases from J, the gap between germline ends came to 9 bases. Supplemented by reference TRBV5-1 and TRBJ2-1, the full variable domain reads KAGVTQTPRYLIKTRGQQVTLSCSPISGHRSVSWYQQTPGQGLQFLFEYFSETQRNKGNFPGRFSGRQFSNSRSEMNVSTLELGDSALYLCASSFQGGEQFFGPGTRLTVL.

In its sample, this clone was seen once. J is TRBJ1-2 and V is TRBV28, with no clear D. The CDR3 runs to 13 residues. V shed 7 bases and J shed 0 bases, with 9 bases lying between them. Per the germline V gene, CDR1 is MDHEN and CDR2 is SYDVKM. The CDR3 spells CASMIASNYGYTF. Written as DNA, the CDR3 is TGTGCCAGCATGATTGCCTCTAACTATGGCTACACCTTC.

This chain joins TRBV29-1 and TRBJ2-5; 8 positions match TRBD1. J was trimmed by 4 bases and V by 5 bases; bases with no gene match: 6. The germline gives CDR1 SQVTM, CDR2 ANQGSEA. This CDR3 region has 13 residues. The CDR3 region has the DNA TGCAGCGTTCGGACAGGGCCCGGAGAGACCCAGTACTTC. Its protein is CSVRTGPGETQYF.

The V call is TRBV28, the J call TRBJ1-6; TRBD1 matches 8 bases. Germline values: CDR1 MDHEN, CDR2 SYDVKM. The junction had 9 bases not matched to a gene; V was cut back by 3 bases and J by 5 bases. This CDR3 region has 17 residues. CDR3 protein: CASSLDSDRGNNSPLHF. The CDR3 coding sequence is TGTGCCAGCAGTTTGGACTCTGACAGGGGAAATAATTCACCCCTCCACTTT. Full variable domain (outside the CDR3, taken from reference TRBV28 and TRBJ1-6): DVKVTQSSRYLVKRTGEKVFLECVQDMDHENMFWYRQDPGLGLRLIYFSYDVKMKEKGDIPEGYSVSREKKERFSLILESASTNQTSMYLCASSLDSDRGNNSPLHFGNGTRLTVT.

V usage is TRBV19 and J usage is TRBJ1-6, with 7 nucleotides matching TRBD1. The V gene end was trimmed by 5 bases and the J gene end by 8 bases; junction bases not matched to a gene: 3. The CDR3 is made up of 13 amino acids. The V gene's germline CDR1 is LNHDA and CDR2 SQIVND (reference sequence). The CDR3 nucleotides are TGTGCCAGTAGTTTTGACAGGGATTCACCCCTCCACTTT. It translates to CASSFDRDSPLHF.

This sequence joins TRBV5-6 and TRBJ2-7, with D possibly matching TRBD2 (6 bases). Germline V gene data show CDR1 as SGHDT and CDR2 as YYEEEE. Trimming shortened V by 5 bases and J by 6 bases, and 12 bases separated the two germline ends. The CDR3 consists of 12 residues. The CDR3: CASSPGTREQYF. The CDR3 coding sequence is TGTGCCAGCAGTCCCGGGACTCGCGAGCAGTACTTC.

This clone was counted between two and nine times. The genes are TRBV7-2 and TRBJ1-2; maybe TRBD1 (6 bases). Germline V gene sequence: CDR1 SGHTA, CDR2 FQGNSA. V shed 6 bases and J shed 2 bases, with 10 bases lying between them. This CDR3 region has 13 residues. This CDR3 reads CASRNQGNYGYTF. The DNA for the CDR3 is TGTGCCAGCAGAAACCAGGGGAACTATGGCTACACCTTC.

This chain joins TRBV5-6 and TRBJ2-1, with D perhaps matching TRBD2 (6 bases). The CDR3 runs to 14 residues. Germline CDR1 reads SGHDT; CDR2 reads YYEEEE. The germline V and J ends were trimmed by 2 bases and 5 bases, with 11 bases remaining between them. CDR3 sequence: CASSFGTEDNEQFF. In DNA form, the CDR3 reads TGTGCCAGCAGCTTCGGGACTGAAGACAATGAGCAGTTCTTC. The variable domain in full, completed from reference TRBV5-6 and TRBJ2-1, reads DAGVTQSPTHLIKTRGQQVTLRCSPKSGHDTVSWYQQALGQGPQFIFQYYEEEERQRGNFPDRFSGHQFPNYSSELNVNALLLGDSALYLCASSFGTEDNEQFFGPGTRLTVL.

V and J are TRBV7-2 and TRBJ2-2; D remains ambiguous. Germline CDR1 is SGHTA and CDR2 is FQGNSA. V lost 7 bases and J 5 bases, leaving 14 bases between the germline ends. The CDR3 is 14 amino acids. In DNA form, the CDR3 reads TGTGCCAGCACTAGTCGTCCCACTACCGGGGAGCTGTTTTTT. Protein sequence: CASTSRPTTGELFF. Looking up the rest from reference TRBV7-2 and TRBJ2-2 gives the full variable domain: GAGVSQSPSNKVTEKGKDVELRCDPISGHTALYWYRQSLGQGLEFLIYFQGNSAPDKSGLPSDRFSAERTGGSVSTLTIQRTQQEDSAVYLCASTSRPTTGELFFGEGSRLTVL.

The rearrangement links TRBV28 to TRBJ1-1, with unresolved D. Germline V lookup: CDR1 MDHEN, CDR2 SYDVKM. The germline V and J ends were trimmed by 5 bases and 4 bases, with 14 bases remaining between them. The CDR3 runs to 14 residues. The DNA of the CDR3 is TGTGCCAGCAGTGCATACATGGAGAGCACTGAAGCTTTCTTT. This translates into CASSAYMESTEAFF.

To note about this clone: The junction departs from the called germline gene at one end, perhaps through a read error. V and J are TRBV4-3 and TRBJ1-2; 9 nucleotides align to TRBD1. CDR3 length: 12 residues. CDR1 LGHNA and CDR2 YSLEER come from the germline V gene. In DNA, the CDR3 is TGCGCCAGCAGCCAAGATAGTCGGGACAGGGCCTTC. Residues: CASSQDSRDRAF.

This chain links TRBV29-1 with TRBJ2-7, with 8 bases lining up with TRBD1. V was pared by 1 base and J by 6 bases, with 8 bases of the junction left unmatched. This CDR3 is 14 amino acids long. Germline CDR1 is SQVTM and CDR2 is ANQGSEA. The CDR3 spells CSVEGLDRAPEQYF. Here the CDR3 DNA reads TGCAGCGTTGAAGGCCTGGACAGGGCCCCCGAGCAGTACTTC.

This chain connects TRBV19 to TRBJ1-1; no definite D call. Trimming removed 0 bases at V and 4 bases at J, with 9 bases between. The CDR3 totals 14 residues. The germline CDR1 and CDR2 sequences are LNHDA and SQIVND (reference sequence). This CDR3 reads CASSIEGIGTEAFF. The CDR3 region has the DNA TGTGCCAGTAGTATAGAAGGGATTGGCACTGAAGCTTTCTTT.

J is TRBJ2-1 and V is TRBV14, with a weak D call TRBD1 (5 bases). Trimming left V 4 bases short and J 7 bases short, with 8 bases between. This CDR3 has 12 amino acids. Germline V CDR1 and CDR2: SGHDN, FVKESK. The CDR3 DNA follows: TGTGCCAGCAGCCGGAACAGGAATGAGCAGTTCTTC. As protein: CASSRNRNEQFF.

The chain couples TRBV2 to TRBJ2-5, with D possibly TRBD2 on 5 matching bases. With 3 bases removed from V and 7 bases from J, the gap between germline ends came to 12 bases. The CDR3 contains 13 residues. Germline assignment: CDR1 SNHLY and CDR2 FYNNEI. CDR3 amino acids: CASSETTRGTQYF. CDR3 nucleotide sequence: TGTGCCAGCAGTGAGACTACCCGGGGGACCCAGTACTTC.

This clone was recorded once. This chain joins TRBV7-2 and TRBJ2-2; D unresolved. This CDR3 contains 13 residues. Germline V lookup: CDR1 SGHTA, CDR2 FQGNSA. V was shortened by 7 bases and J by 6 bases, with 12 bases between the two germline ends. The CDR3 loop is CASKEWVAGELFF. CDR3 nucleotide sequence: TGTGCCAGCAAGGAGTGGGTAGCCGGGGAGCTGTTTTTT.

The DNA for the CDR3 is TGTGCCAGCTCACTCGGGCAGGGGAATGAAAAACTGTTTTTT. It translates to CASSLGQGNEKLFF. The V and J genes are TRBV18 and TRBJ1-4; possibly TRBD1 for D (6 bases). This CDR3 region has 14 residues. V lost 4 bases and J lost 5, with 11 bases in between. Germline V gives CDR1 KGHSH, CDR2 LQKENI.

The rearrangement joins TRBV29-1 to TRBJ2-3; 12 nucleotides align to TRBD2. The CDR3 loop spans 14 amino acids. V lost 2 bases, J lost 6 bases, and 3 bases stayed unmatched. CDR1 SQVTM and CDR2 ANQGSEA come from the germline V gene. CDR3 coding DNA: TGCAGCGTTGAACCTAGCGGGAGGGCGGATACGCAGTATTTT. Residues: CSVEPSGRADTQYF.